This T cell receptor beta chain came from a study of cytomegalovirus exposure and HLA in healthy donors. Looking at the study overall: Both the 120 validation repertoires and the approximately 700 first-cohort repertoires used the same platform, as reported by a later analysis. Study results and limitations: As was reported, the classifier diagnosed cytomegalovirus status with high specificity and sensitivity.

Only in-frame clones appear in the TCRdb table, and some are missing; sequencing was by immunoSEQ multiplex PCR. This table has more than 85,000 clones, approximately 86% appearing once. Details on this clone: Its cognate antigen is unknown.

Germline V gives CDR1 SGHKS, CDR2 YYEKEE (reference sequence). Trimming cost V 4 bases and J 0 bases; bases outside gene matches: 5. The CDR3 is 15 amino acids. The donors were part of the validation cohort, which consisted of about 120 subjects and was separate from the first cohort of 670 or so subjects. The chain has TRBV5-5 and TRBJ1-2, with TRBD1 matching over 8 bases. The source of this sequence is a woman aged 18-35 years in good health and CMV-seropositive. The specimen was PBMCs. The CDR3 sequence: CASSRQTGANYGYTF. CDR3 in DNA: TGTGCCAGCAGCAGACAGACAGGGGCTAACTATGGCTACACCTTC.